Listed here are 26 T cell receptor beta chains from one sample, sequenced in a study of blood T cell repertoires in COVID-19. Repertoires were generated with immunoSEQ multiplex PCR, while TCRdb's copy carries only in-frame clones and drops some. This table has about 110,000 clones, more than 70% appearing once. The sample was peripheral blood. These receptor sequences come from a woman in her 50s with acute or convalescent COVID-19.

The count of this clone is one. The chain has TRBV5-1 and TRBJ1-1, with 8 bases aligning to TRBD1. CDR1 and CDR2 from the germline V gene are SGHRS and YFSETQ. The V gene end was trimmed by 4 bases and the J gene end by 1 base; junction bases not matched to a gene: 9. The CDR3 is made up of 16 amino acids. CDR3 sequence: CASSPIGTGPNTEAFF. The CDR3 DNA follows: TGCGCCAGCAGCCCAATCGGGACAGGACCGAACACTGAAGCTTTCTTT. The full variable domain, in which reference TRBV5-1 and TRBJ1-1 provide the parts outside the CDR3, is KAGVTQTPRYLIKTRGQQVTLSCSPISGHRSVSWYQQTPGQGLQFLFEYFSETQRNKGNFPGRFSGRQFSNSRSEMNVSTLELGDSALYLCASSPIGTGPNTEAFFGQGTRLTVV.

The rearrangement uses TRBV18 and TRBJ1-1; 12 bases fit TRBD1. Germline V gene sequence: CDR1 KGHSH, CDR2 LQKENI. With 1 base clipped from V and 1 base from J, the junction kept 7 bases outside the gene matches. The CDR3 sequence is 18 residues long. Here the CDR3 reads CASSPLPTGQGANTEAFF. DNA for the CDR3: TGTGCCAGCTCACCACTGCCAACGGGACAGGGGGCGAACACTGAAGCTTTCTTT.

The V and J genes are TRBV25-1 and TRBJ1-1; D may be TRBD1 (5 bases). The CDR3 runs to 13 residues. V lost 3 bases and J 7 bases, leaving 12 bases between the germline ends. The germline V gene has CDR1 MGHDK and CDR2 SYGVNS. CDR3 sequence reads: CASSDNKGIEAFF. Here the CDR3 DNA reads TGTGCCAGCAGTGACAATAAGGGGATTGAAGCTTTCTTT.

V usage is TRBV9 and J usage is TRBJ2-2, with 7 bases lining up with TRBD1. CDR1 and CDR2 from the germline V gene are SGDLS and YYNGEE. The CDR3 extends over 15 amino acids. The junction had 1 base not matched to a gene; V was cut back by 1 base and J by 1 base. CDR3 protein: CASSVWTGNTGELFF. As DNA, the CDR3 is TGTGCCAGCAGCGTATGGACAGGGAACACCGGGGAGCTGTTTTTT.

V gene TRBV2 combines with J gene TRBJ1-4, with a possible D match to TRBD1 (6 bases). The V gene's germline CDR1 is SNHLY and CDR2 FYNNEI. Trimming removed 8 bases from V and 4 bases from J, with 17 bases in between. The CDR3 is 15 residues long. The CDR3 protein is CASRRGGGSNEKLFF. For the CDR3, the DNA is TGTGCCAGCCGCAGGGGAGGGGGTAGTAATGAAAAACTGTTTTTT.

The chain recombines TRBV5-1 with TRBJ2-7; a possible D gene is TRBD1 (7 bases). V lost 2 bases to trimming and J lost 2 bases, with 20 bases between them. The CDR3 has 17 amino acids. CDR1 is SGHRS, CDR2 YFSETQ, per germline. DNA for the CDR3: TGCGCCAGCAGCTTCGAGCCAGGGGGGCCAGATCCCTACGAGCAGTACTTC. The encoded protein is CASSFEPGGPDPYEQYF.

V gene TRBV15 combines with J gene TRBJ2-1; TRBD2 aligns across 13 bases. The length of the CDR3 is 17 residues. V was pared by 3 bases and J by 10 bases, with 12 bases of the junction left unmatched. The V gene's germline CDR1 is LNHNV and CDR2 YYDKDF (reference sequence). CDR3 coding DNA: TGTGCCACCAGCAGCACTAGCGGGAGGGCGGGAGGAGGGGAGCAGTTCTTC. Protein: CATSSTSGRAGGGEQFF. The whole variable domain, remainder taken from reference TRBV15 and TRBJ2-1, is DAMVIQNPRYQVTQFGKPVTLSCSQTLNHNVMYWYQQKSSQAPKLLFHYYDKDFNNEADTPDNFQSRRPNTSFCFLDIRSPGLGDTAMYLCATSSTSGRAGGGEQFFGPGTRLTVL.

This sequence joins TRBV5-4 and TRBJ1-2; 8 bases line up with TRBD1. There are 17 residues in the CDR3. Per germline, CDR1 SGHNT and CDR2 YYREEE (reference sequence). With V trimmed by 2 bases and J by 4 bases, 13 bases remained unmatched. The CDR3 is CASSFGGQGGVGYGYTF. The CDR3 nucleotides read TGTGCCAGCAGCTTTGGAGGACAGGGCGGAGTAGGCTATGGCTACACCTTC.

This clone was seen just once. The CDR3 DNA is TGTGCCAGCAGCCAATCGTTCGGGGGGAACAATGAGCAGTTCTTC. Encoded protein: CASSQSFGGNNEQFF. The chain combines TRBV11-2 with TRBJ2-1; 7 nucleotides match TRBD2. The V gene end was trimmed by 5 bases and the J gene end by 5 bases; junction bases not matched to a gene: 9. The V gene's germline CDR1 is SGHAT and CDR2 FQNNGV. This CDR3 spans 15 amino acids.

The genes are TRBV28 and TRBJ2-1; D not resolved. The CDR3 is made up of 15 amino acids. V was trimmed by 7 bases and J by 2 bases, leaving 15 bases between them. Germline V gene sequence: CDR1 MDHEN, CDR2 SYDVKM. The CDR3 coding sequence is TGTGCCAGCACCCCTCCCCTAGGAACCTACAATGAGCAGTTCTTC. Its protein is CASTPPLGTYNEQFF.

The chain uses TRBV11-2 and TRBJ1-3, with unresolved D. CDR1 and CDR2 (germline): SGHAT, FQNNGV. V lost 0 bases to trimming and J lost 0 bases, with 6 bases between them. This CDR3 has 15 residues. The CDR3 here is CASSLDTHSGNTIYF. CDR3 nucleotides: TGTGCCAGCAGCTTAGATACTCACTCTGGAAACACCATATATTTT. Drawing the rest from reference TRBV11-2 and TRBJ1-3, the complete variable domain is EAGVAQSPRYKIIEKRQSVAFWCNPISGHATLYWYQQILGQGPKLLIQFQNNGVVDDSQLPKDRFSAERLKGVDSTLKIQPAKLEDSAVYLCASSLDTHSGNTIYFGEGSWLTVV.

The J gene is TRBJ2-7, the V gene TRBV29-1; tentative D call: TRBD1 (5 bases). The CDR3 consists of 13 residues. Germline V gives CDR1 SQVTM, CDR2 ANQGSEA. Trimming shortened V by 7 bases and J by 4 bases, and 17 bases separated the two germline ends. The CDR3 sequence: CSGRIGVEYEQYF. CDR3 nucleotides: TGCAGCGGTCGAATAGGGGTTGAATACGAGCAGTACTTC.

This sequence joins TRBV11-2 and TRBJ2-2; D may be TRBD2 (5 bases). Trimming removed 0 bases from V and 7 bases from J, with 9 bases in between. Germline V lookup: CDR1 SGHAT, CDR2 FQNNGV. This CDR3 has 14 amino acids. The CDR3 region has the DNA TGTGCCAGCAGCTTAGATCCGAGCGGCGGGGAGCTGTTTTTT. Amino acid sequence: CASSLDPSGGELFF. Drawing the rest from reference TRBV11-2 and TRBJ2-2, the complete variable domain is EAGVAQSPRYKIIEKRQSVAFWCNPISGHATLYWYQQILGQGPKLLIQFQNNGVVDDSQLPKDRFSAERLKGVDSTLKIQPAKLEDSAVYLCASSLDPSGGELFFGEGSRLTVL.

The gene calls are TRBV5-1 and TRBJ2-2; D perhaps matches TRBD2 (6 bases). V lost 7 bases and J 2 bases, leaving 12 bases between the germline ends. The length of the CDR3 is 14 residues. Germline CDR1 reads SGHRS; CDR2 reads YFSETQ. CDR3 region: CASRIAANTGELFF. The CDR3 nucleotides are TGCGCCAGCCGGATAGCGGCTAACACCGGGGAGCTGTTTTTT.

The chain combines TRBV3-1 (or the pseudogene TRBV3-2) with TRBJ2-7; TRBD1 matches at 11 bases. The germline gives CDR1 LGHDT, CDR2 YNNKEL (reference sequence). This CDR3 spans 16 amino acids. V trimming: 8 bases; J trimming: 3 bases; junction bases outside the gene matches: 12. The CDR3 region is CASGRTGGAKSYEQYF. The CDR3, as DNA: TGTGCCAGCGGTAGGACAGGGGGCGCGAAGAGCTACGAGCAGTACTTC.

Here the CDR3 reads CASSYTGEPKTTQYF. The DNA for the CDR3 is TGTGCCAGCAGTTATACCGGGGAACCCAAGACGACCCAGTACTTC. The chain employs TRBV28 and TRBJ2-5, with TRBD2 as a possible D gene (5 bases). The V and J ends lost 4 bases and 7 bases respectively, with 19 bases between them. This CDR3 contains 15 residues. Germline CDR1 is MDHEN and CDR2 is SYDVKM.

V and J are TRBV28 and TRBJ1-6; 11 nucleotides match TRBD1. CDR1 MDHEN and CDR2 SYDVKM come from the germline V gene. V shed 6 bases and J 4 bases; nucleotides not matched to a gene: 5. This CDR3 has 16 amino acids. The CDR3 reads CASRPGTGGYNSPLHF. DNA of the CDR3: TGTGCCAGCAGACCAGGGACAGGGGGTTATAATTCACCCCTCCACTTT.

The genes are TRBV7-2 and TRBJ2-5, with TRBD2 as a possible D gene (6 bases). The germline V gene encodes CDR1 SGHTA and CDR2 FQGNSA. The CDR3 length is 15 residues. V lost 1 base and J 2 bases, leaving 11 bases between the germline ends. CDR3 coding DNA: TGTGCCAGCAGCTTAGGACCGGGAGTTCAAGAGACCCAGTACTTC. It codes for CASSLGPGVQETQYF.

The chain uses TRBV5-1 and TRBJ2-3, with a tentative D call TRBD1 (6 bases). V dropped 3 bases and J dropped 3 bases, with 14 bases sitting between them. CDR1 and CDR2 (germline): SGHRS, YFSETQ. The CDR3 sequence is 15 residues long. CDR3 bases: TGCGCCAGCAGCTCTTCAGGGGCCCGTACAGATACGCAGTATTTT. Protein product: CASSSSGARTDTQYF.

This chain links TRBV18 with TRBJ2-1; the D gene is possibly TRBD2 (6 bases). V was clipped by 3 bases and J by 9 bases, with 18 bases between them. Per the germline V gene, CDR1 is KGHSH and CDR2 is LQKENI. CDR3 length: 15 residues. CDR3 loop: CASSPLDGRVGEQFF. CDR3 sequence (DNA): TGTGCCAGCTCACCCTTAGACGGGAGAGTGGGTGAGCAGTTCTTC.

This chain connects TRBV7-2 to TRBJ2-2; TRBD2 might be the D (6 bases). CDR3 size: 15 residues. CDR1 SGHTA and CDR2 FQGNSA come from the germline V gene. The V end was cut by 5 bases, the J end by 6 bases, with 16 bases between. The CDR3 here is CASSPDSWRAGELFF. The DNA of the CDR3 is TGTGCCAGCAGCCCCGATAGCTGGAGGGCCGGGGAGCTGTTTTTT.

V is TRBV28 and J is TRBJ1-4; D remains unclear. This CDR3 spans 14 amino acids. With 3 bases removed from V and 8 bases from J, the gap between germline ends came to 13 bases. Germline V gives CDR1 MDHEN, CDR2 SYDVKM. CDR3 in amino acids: CASSFPPVREKLFF. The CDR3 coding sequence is TGTGCCAGCAGTTTCCCCCCCGTACGGGAAAAACTGTTTTTT.

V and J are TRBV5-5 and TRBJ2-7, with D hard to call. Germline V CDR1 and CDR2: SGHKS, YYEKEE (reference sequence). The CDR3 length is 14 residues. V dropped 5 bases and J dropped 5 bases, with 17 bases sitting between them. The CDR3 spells CASSLGPVSNEQYF. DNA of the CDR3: TGTGCCAGCAGTCTGGGCCCCGTTTCAAACGAGCAGTACTTC.

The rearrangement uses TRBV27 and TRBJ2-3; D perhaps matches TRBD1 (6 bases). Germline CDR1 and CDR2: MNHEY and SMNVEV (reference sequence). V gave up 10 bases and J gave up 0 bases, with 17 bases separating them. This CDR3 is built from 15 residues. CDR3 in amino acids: CATCGTTSSTDTQYF. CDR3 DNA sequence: TGTGCCACCTGTGGGACAACGTCTAGCACAGATACGCAGTATTTT.

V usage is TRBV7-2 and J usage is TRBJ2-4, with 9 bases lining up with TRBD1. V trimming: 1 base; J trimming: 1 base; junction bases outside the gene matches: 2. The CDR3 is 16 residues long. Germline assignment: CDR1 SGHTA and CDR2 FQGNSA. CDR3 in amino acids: CASSLGGQGAKNIQYF. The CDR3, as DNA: TGTGCCAGCAGCTTAGGAGGACAGGGGGCCAAAAACATTCAGTACTTC.

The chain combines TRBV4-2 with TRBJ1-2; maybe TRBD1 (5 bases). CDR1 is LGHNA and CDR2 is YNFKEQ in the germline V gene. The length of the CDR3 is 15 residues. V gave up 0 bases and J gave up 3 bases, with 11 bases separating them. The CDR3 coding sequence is TGTGCCAGCAGCCAAGAAAACAGGCTCGACTATGGCTACACCTTC. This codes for CASSQENRLDYGYTF.